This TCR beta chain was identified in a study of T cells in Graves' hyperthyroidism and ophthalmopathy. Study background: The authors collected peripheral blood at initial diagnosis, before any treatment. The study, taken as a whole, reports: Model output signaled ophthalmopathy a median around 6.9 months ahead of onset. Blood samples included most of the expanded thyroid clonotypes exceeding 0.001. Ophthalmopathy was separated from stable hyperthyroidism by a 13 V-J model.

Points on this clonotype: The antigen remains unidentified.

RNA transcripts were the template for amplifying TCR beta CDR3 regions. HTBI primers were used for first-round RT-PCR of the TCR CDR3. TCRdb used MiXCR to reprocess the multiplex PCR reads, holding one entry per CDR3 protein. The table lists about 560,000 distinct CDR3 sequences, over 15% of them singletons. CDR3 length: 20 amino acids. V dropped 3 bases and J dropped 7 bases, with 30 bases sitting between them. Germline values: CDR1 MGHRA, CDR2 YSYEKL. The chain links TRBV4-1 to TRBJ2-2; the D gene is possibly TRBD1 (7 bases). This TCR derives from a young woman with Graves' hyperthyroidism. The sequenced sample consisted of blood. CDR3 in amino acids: CASSQLPTIRYRGGNGELFF. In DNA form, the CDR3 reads TGCGCCAGCAGCCAGCTTCCAACAATTAGGTACAGGGGAGGCAACGGGGAGCTGTTTTTT.